This TCR beta chain was sequenced during a study of cytomegalovirus exposure and HLA in healthy donors. Study results and caveats: In a later analysis, at a false discovery rate of 0.05, roughly 18,000 TCR beta sequences were associated with HLA alleles. In an earlier analysis, productive rearrangement rates for most beta V segments clustered near 87% or 30%. Follow-up analysis found HLA locus-dependent TCR association rates, highest for DRB1 and lowest for HLA-C. It was reported that the classifier diagnosed cytomegalovirus status with high specificity and sensitivity in both the original and validation cohorts.

This clone was seen a single time. Its antigen remains unidentified. Per the germline V gene, CDR1 is MDHEN and CDR2 is SYDVKM. V lost 4 bases, J lost 11 bases, and 12 bases stayed unmatched. The CDR3 is made up of 15 amino acids. It was with 60 Vbeta and 13 Jbeta primers that the PCR ran. The repertoire was sequenced with immunoSEQ multiplex PCR; TCRdb's copy has only in-frame clones and lacks some. The sample lists 170,000 or so clones; approximately 80% were seen once. The sample taken for sequencing was PBMCs. This chain links TRBV28 with TRBJ2-1, with 9 bases fitting TRBD2. This receptor was taken from a man between 18 and 35 years old in good health and CMV-seronegative. CDR3: CASSSQGLADEKQFF. CDR3 nucleotide sequence: TGTGCCAGCAGTTCCCAGGGACTAGCAGACGAGAAGCAGTTCTTC.